These 5 T cell receptor beta chains came from one sample sequenced in a study of T cell responses to AZD1222 COVID-19 vaccine. The method was immunoSEQ multiplex PCR; TCRdb's version includes in-frame clones alone and lacks a portion of them. The sample contains 65,000 to 80,000 clones, around 82% of which appear only once. The starting material was peripheral blood, obtained 28 days after the second AZD1222 dose. These receptors were taken from an adult who received the AZD1222 COVID-19 vaccine.

The genes are TRBV28 and TRBJ2-1, with 10 bases fitting TRBD2. J gave up 6 bases and V 3 bases, and 8 bases lay outside the gene matches. Germline V gives CDR1 MDHEN, CDR2 SYDVKM. The CDR3 has 16 amino acids. In DNA form, the CDR3 reads TGTGCCAGCAGTTTGCCCCTAGCGGGAGACTCCAATGAGCAGTTCTTC. Protein product: CASSLPLAGDSNEQFF.

The chain couples TRBV29-1 to TRBJ1-2; D is unresolved. Germline lookup yields CDR1 SQVTM and CDR2 ANQGSEA. Trimming pared 4 bases from V and 2 bases from J, leaving 11 bases between. The CDR3 runs 13 residues. The CDR3 here is CSVGINLNYGYTF. The CDR3, as DNA: TGCAGCGTTGGGATTAACCTGAACTATGGCTACACCTTC.

The rearrangement uses TRBV6-2 or TRBV6-3 and TRBJ1-1; a possible D gene is TRBD1 (6 bases). Trimming removed 2 bases at V and 8 bases at J, with 9 bases between. The CDR3 contains 12 residues. Germline V gene sequence: CDR1 MNHEY, CDR2 SVGEGT. The DNA for the CDR3 is TGTGCCAGCAGTTACCCAGACAGGGAAGCTTTCTTT. It is translated as CASSYPDREAFF.

This rearrangement joins TRBV6-1 to TRBJ1-5; D not resolved. CDR3 length: 15 amino acids. In germline, CDR1 is MNHNS, CDR2 SASEGT. Trimming shortened V by 1 base and J by 7 bases, and 14 bases separated the two germline ends. The CDR3 spells CASSEVEGLRQPQHF. The CDR3 DNA reads as TGTGCCAGCAGTGAAGTAGAAGGGCTGAGGCAGCCCCAGCATTTT.

This sequence joins TRBV27 and TRBJ1-5; no clear D. The germline gives CDR1 MNHEY, CDR2 SMNVEV (reference sequence). The CDR3 sequence is 15 residues long. Trimming shortened V by 0 bases and J by 0 bases, and 6 bases separated the two germline ends. The CDR3 reads CASSLSGSSNQPQHF. The CDR3 nucleotides read TGTGCCAGCAGTTTATCCGGAAGTAGCAATCAGCCCCAGCATTTT.